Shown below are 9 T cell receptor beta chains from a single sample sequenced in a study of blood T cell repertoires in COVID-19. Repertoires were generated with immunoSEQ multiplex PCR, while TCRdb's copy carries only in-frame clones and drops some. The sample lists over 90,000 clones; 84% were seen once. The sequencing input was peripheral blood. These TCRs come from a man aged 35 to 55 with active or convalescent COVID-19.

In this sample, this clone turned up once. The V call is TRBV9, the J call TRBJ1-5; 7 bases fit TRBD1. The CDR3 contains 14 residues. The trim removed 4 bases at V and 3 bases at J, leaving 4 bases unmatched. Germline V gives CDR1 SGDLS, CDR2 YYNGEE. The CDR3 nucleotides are TGTGCCAGCAGCTATGGGACAGTCAATCAGCCCCAGCATTTT. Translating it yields CASSYGTVNQPQHF.

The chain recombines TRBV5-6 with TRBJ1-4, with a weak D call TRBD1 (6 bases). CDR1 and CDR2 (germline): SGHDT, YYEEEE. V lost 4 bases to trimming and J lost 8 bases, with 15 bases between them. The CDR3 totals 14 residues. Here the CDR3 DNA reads TGTGCCAGCAGCGGGGGCCTCCTGGGGGAAAAACTGTTTTTT. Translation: CASSGGLLGEKLFF.

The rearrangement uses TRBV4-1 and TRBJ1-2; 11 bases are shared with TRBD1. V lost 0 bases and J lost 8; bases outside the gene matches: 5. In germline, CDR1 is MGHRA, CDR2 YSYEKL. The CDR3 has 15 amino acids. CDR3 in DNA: TGCGCCAGCAGCCAAGATGCGGGACAGGGGGTGGGCTACACCTTC. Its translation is CASSQDAGQGVGYTF.

DNA for the CDR3: TGTGCCAGCAGCCGGGACCCTGGACTAGCGGGGGGTTACGAGCAGTACTTC. Its protein is CASSRDPGLAGGYEQYF. The rearrangement joins TRBV9 to TRBJ2-7, with 14 bases identical to TRBD2. Germline V gene data show CDR1 as SGDLS and CDR2 as YYNGEE. V gave up 4 bases and J gave up 4 bases; unmatched junction bases: 10. This CDR3 has 17 amino acids.

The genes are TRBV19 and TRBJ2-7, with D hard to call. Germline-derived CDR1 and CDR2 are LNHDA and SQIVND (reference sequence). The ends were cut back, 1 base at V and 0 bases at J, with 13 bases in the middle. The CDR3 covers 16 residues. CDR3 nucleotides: TGTGCCAGTAGTATAGTACAGACGGCGAGCTCCTACGAGCAGTACTTC. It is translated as CASSIVQTASSYEQYF.

CDR3 in amino acids: CASSPQGGPSTDTQYF. The CDR3 nucleotides read TGTGCCAGCAGCCCACAGGGGGGTCCTAGCACAGATACGCAGTATTTT. The V and J genes are TRBV7-3 and TRBJ2-3, with TRBD1 matching 8 bases. The V gene's germline CDR1 is SGHTA and CDR2 FQGTGA. CDR3 size: 16 residues. The V and J ends lost 5 bases and 0 bases, in that order; junction bases with no gene match: 7.

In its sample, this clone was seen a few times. The CDR3 nucleotides read TGTGCCAGCAGCGCCGGGTCGGGTTCCTACAATGAGCAGTTCTTC. This encodes CASSAGSGSYNEQFF. The chain carries TRBV7-3 and TRBJ2-1; D unclear. V gave up 5 bases and J gave up 1 base, with 12 bases separating them. Germline V lookup: CDR1 SGHTA, CDR2 FQGTGA. The CDR3 is 15 residues long.

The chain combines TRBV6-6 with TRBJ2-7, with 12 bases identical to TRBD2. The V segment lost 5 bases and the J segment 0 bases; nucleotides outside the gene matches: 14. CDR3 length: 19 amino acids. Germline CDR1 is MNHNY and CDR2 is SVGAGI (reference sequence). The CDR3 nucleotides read TGTGCCAGCAGTCCACGGGGACTAGCGGGCACCGTATTCTCCTACGAGCAGTACTTC. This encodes CASSPRGLAGTVFSYEQYF.

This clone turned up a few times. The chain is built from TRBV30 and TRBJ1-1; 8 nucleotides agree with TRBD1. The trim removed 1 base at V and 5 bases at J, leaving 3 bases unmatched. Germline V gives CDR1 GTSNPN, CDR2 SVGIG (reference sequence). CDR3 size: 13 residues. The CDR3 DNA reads TGTGCCTGGAGTGATGACAGGGGTACTGAAGCTTTCTTT. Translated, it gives CAWSDDRGTEAFF.